This TCR beta chain was found in a study of blood T cell repertoires in COVID-19. Germline-derived CDR1 and CDR2 are KGHSY and FQNENV. J gave up 5 bases and V 6 bases, and 9 bases lay outside the gene matches. The CDR3 loop spans 15 amino acids. This clone has just a few counts. Measured with immunoSEQ multiplex PCR; TCRdb has only the in-frame clones, and not every one. Of 130,000 or so clones listed, roughly 89% were seen once; the top ten hold around 18%. This chain connects TRBV16 to TRBJ1-4; 7 bases agree with TRBD1. Material: peripheral blood. The origin of this receptor is a man between 45 and 60 years old with active or convalescent COVID-19. The CDR3 spells CASSRTGDSNEKLFF. The CDR3 nucleotides read TGTGCCAGCAGTCGCACAGGGGATTCGAATGAAAAACTGTTTTTT.